This section outlines one T cell receptor (beta chain) sequence together with its context. This clone has a handful of counts. Its antigen remains unidentified. No qualities accompany the bases; no much larger clone lies one base away. For CDR1 and CDR2, the germline V gene lists SGHRS and YFSETQ. There are 16 amino acids in the CDR3, from cysteine to phenylalanine inclusive. CDR3 DNA is the only sequence kept; it has 48 bases, read in frame from the first base. V is trimmed back by 0 bases and J by 2 bases, and the junction contains 4 bases that no gene match accounts for. The cohort was made up of 500 to 850 healthy bone marrow donors. At the time of sampling, all cohort members were nominally healthy, though unrecorded immune exposures were likely present. The donor tested CMV seropositive and was one of the 289 seropositive cohort members. Every donor gave a peripheral blood sample, and the peripheral blood mononuclear cells from that sample were used for TCR beta sequencing. Genomic DNA was extracted from the blood cell samples with the Qiagen DNeasy Blood Extraction Kit.

The sample belongs to a study of cytomegalovirus exposure and HLA in healthy donors (dated by TCRdb to 2016 to 2017). At the level of the whole study: In an earlier analysis of 550 to 750 of the donors, 276 Gb of sequence data and about 110 million unique TCR beta sequences from about 190 million T cells were reported. An early release that covered roughly 600 HLA-typed donors contained 250 to 350 gigabases of sequencing data and tens of millions of unique TCR sequences. Of the roughly 410 genotyped donors, over 80% were placed in the genetic ancestry cluster associated with self-reported Caucasian donors. The aim of the study was to test whether cataloging public T cell receptors could identify signatures of past pathogen exposure. Using immunosequencing, the study profiled T cell repertoires from about 650 subjects and related those repertoires to cytomegalovirus serostatus. In addition to the first cohort of 666 subjects, a separate validation cohort of 120 different subjects was used. High-throughput TCR immunosequencing, statistical association of individual TCRs with disease status, and machine learning were combined to predict cytomegalovirus infection status. A later analysis re-analyzed previously published TCR beta repertoires from roughly 690 donors and added high-resolution HLA genotyping to study TCR occurrence patterns. The later analysis used no new phenotypic data to find candidate immune exposures, relying instead on TCR beta sequences and their occurrence across donors. An earlier analysis of more than 450 of the donors used high-throughput TCR beta sequencing to judge whether each TCR beta V gene segment behaved as functional or pseudogenic. Donor age, sex, ethnicity and CMV serostatus were collected together with the repertoire data. A later genetic analysis used genome-wide SNP genotypes for about 60% of the 666 donors, treating that subset as a discovery cohort. All discovery cohort repertoires had been generated on a single sequencing platform. Both class I and class II loci were covered by HLA typing, at four-digit resolution. Typing coverage differed by locus: A, B, C, DRB1 and DQB1 were typed in roughly 629-630 donors, DQA1 in 522, DPA1 in approximately 600, and DPB1 in approximately 450. Roughly five DR-DQ haplotypes were treated as single units for association and clustering because of strong linkage in the cohort. On average, around 230,000 unique TCR beta nucleotide sequences were sequenced per donor among about 400 genotyped donors of the cohort, with roughly 18% of those sequences being non-productive.

The library was built by means of the immunoSEQ multiplex PCR assay. The multiplex PCR relied on a mix of 60 forward primers for TCR Vbeta segments and 13 reverse primers for TCR Jbeta segments. The CDR3 region of rearranged TCR beta genes was amplified from genomic DNA by a multiplex PCR assay. The Illumina HiSeq System was used to sequence the amplified TCR beta libraries as 87-base-pair reads. In the source study's methods: Across the 500 to 850 repertoires, a later analysis counted around 80 million unique TCR beta chains, about 10 million of which were shared by at least two donors. A nearest-neighbor algorithm error-corrected the raw reads and collapsed the reads into unique sequences, merging closely related sequences to remove PCR and sequencing errors. V, D and J gene segments were assigned by aligning CDR3 sequences to IMGT reference sequences. For a sequence to be retained, a match of at least six nucleotides was required to both a V gene segment and a J gene segment. Rearrangements were classified as productive when the CDR3 lacked stop codons and remained in frame with V and J, and all other rearrangements were classified as non-productive. CDR3 was defined according to IMGT convention as the region running from the second conserved V-encoded cysteine to the conserved J-encoded phenylalanine. The earlier analysis of about 530 of the donors excluded any sequence lacking an unambiguous match to a single V gene segment. In an earlier analysis of roughly 600 of the donors, a V segment was called functional when productive rearrangements were above 56.7%, and segregating when the standard deviation between donors exceeded 5%. A statistical classification framework was built for diagnosing cytomegalovirus status from the catalog of TCR beta chain sequences. In a later analysis, V and J genes were assigned by comparing TCR nucleotide sequences against IMGT/GENE-DB human TR gene sequences. A later analysis assigned CDR3 sequences and most-parsimonious VDJ recombination scenarios with the TCRdist pipeline. A later analysis defined each TCR beta chain by its CDR3 amino acid sequence plus V-gene family, and excluded reads lacking a unique V-gene family. As a way to deal with suspected cross-contamination and a sequencing artifact, a later analysis dropped over 550 nucleotide sequences that were highly shared and had low generation probability. For each public chain, a later analysis derived a clonal expansion index from normalized ranks of inferred template counts within each repertoire. A later analysis computed generation probabilities with a VDJ recombination model fitted to out-of-frame rearrangements, and checked the results against IGoR. A later analysis scored TCR-TCR, TCR-HLA and TCR-CMV co-occurrence with hypergeometric tests, applying a repertoire-size bias correction to TCR pairs. A later analysis estimated false discovery rates by permuting HLA or CMV assignments 20 times. A later analysis grouped co-occurring TCRs with DBSCAN, adding TCRdist sequence similarity when clustering within HLA-allele-positive subsets. For co-occurrence clustering, repertoires with fewer than 30,000 or more than 120,000 public chains were excluded, along with five repertoires with anomalous nucleotide sharing. Entries here come from immuneACCESS through TCRdb and include only in-frame sequences with V and J called. Some clones fail to appear in such tables; in the studies checked, an unresolved V gene covers under half of the shortfall, and the cause of the remainder is unknown. The V and J calls and clone size are taken from that table; D and trimming were inferred from the DNA. For this sample the table gives tens of thousands of clones, of which under 65% were detected only once. 3.5% to 4.5% of the sample is held by the ten biggest clonotypes.

The research as a whole found: In a later analysis, TCR association rates were found to vary across HLA loci, with the most associated TCRs seen for DRB1 alleles and the fewest for HLA-C alleles. A further reported finding was that TCR beta sequences accurately predicted the HLA-A and HLA-B alleles for most subjects in the first cohort. A cluster of highly shared sequence variants was judged likely to represent a technical artifact of the sequencing pipeline. An earlier analysis of approximately 530 of the donors showed that most TCR beta V segments appeared in productive rearrangements either about 87% or about 30% of the time, which broadly matched IMGT annotations. CMV serostatus was the only immune exposure information available for the cohort. Most TCR sequences were seen in very few donors, while some public TCRs were found in many individuals. The 87-base-pair reads could not distinguish some IMGT-functional V segments, including TRBV6-2 and TRBV6-3, so those segments were excluded. In a later genetic analysis, a missense DCLRE1C variant was associated with V-gene and J-gene trimming of TCR beta chains, and the association was replicated in an independent cohort. HLA typing was unavailable for some donors at each locus, so association tests used only the typed subset. A later analysis found that most CMV-associated TCR beta chains appeared HLA-restricted, with HLA associations seemingly driven largely by CMV exposure. Because counts were too low, roughly 17 rarely observed V segments, including chromosome 9 orphons, were left out of the earlier analysis of 500 to 650 of the donors. Correlated functional status among segregating V segments might be attributable to linkage disequilibrium, but an unknown experimental factor could not be ruled out. The presence/absence analyses assumed that sequencing depth was roughly uniform across donors, and that assumption may not be true. Three of the identified cytomegalovirus-associated TCR beta chains were confirmed in vitro to be specific for cytomegalovirus antigens. Compared with equally common non-associated chains, HLA-associated TCR beta chains in a later analysis were more clonally expanded and had lower generation probabilities. A later analysis associated 15,000 to 20,000 TCR beta sequences with specific HLA alleles at a false discovery rate of 0.05. Cytomegalovirus status was reported to be diagnosed by the classifier with high specificity and sensitivity in both the original and validation cohorts. Several of the top co-occurrence clusters appeared to be linked to parvovirus B19, influenza, CMV and Epstein-Barr virus, according to a later analysis. In the study, approximately 150 TCR beta chains were listed as associated with cytomegalovirus. A later genetic analysis reported fewer N-insertions in productive TCRs among donors in an Asian-associated ancestry cluster than the roughly 640-donor mean. Assigning TCR associations to individual alleles was difficult when HLA alleles, especially DR and DQ, strongly co-occurred. The authors suggested that the approach could potentially be generalized to other disease states and immunological phenotypes. Only TCR beta chains were sequenced in this cohort, and the absence of alpha or paired-chain data limited detectable features.

The TCR comes from a male donor in good health and CMV-seropositive. The rearranged segments are TRBV5-1 and TRBJ2-7, with 11 bases aligning to TRBD2. The sequencing sample was made of PBMCs. The CDR3 reads CASSLGTSGYAYEQYF. The nucleotide sequence reads TGCGCCAGCAGCTTGGGGACTAGCGGGTACGCCTACGAGCAGTACTTC.